This T cell receptor beta chain derives from a study of shared clonotypes between healthy human individuals. Overall study context: In total, the donors were two women and a few men aged 18 to 49. Notes on the study in general: Generation probability values for non-shared clonotypes were lower than those for clonotypes shared by all four donors. A handful of donors showed sharing of roughly 5% of naive CD4 clonotypes.

The J segment lost 10 bases and the V segment lost 6 bases, leaving 20 bases of the junction unmatched. The germline V gene has CDR1 MDHEN and CDR2 SYDVKM. The CDR3 length is 17 residues. This clone has only one observation. As yet, its antigen is unknown. This table comes from immunoSEQ multiplex PCR, and its TCRdb copy is limited to in-frame clones, with some not included. The sample lists roughly 890,000 clones; 80% to 95% were seen once. CD45RO-negative CD8 cells positively selected for CCR7 made up the naive population, which excluded terminally differentiated effector memory CD45RA+ cells. The specimen was naive CD8+ T cells sorted from blood. The chain employs TRBV28 and TRBJ2-1, with 8 bases fitting TRBD1. This clonotype originated in a man aged 25 to 40 in good health. The CDR3 DNA follows: TGTGCCAGCAGGGCACCTCTAGGACAGGGTGTACCAATGGAGCAGTTCTTC. Translation gives CASRAPLGQGVPMEQFF.